These 18 T cell receptor beta chains share one sample of origin, sequenced in a study of somatic mutations in cytotoxic T cells in rheumatoid arthritis. Sequencing was performed with immunoSEQ multiplex PCR; in TCRdb, only in-frame clones are kept and a portion is missing. Of around 5,000 clones in the sample, approximately 78% were seen once. The sequences come from CD8+ T cells sorted from blood, collected at a follow-up visit. The receptors were gathered from a man aged 35-49 years with rheumatoid arthritis.

CDR3 bases: TGTGCCACCAGCAGAGATTCGCTAGCGGGGGCCTACGAGCAGTACTTC. Its protein product is CATSRDSLAGAYEQYF. The rearrangement uses TRBV15 and TRBJ2-7, with 10 bases lining up with TRBD2. Germline CDR1 reads LNHNV; CDR2 reads YYDKDF (reference sequence). The CDR3 is made up of 16 amino acids. The trim removed 0 bases at V and 2 bases at J, leaving 4 bases unmatched.

This clone has a single count. The rearrangement links TRBV11-2 to TRBJ2-3; TRBD2 matches at 13 bases. V lost 5 bases, J lost 5 bases, and 10 bases stayed unmatched. The germline V gene has CDR1 SGHAT and CDR2 FQNNGV. The CDR3 has 17 residues. CDR3 nucleotide sequence: TGTGCCAGCAGCCCAATCGGACTAGCGGGAGTTAAAGATACGCAGTATTTT. It yields the protein CASSPIGLAGVKDTQYF.

To note about this clone: Additional DNA sequences in this sample encode the identical CDR3. The rearrangement joins TRBV27 to TRBJ1-5; D is undetermined. The CDR3 extends over 15 amino acids. Germline V gene sequence: CDR1 MNHEY, CDR2 SMNVEV (reference sequence). Trimming stripped 3 bases from V and 0 bases from J, with 9 bases between. CDR3 protein: CASSLYGNSNQPQHF. The CDR3 coding sequence is TGTGCCAGCAGTTTGTACGGGAATAGCAATCAGCCCCAGCATTTT.

The sample holds a few counts of this clone. V is TRBV25-1 and J is TRBJ1-1, with D possibly TRBD1 on 5 matching bases. V was trimmed by 1 base and J by 0 bases, leaving 9 bases between them. The CDR3 extends over 15 amino acids. The V gene's germline CDR1 is MGHDK and CDR2 SYGVNS. The CDR3 region is CASSESQGMNTEAFF. The CDR3 DNA is TGTGCCAGCAGTGAATCCCAGGGAATGAACACTGAAGCTTTCTTT.

The CDR3 sequence is CASSLDVSPDTQYF. The CDR3 nucleotides are TGTGCCAGCAGCTTAGATGTTTCCCCAGATACGCAGTATTTT. The V call is TRBV7-6, the J call TRBJ2-3; D gene ambiguous. This CDR3 spans 14 amino acids. Trimming took off 1 base at V and 4 bases at J, with 9 bases between the two ends. Germline CDR1 and CDR2: SGHVS and FNYEAQ.

This chain joins TRBV27 and TRBJ2-7; D is uncertain. The germline gives CDR1 MNHEY, CDR2 SMNVEV (reference sequence). Trimming pared 6 bases from V and 6 bases from J, leaving 12 bases between. There are 12 residues in the CDR3. CDR3 DNA: TGTGCCAGCAGCCCCGCCGGGTTCGAGCAGTACTTC. Translation gives CASSPAGFEQYF.

There are a few counts of this clone. The rearrangement links TRBV4-1 to TRBJ2-7; TRBD2 agrees at 12 bases. The length of the CDR3 is 16 residues. CDR1 and CDR2 (germline): MGHRA, YSYEKL. V lost 4 bases, J lost 5 bases, and 9 bases stayed unmatched. CDR3: CASSPRTSGADHEQYF. The CDR3 DNA reads TGCGCCAGCAGCCCACGGACTAGCGGGGCCGACCACGAGCAGTACTTC.

The chain uses TRBV11-1 and TRBJ2-7; the D is unclear. The CDR3 has 14 residues. CDR1 and CDR2 (germline): SGHAT, FQDESV (reference sequence). V lost 3 bases to trimming and J lost 0 bases, with 9 bases between them. The CDR3: CASSFAGPSYEQYF. DNA for the CDR3: TGTGCCAGCAGCTTCGCCGGACCCTCCTACGAGCAGTACTTC. Variable domain in full (rest from reference TRBV11-1 and TRBJ2-7): EAEVAQSPRYKITEKSQAVAFWCDPISGHATLYWYRQILGQGPELLVQFQDESVVDDSQLPKDRFSAERLKGVDSTLKIQPAELGDSAMYLCASSFAGPSYEQYFGPGTRLTVT.

V gene TRBV19 combines with J gene TRBJ2-3, with D tentatively TRBD1 (5 bases). The germline V gene encodes CDR1 LNHDA and CDR2 SQIVND (reference sequence). V was pared by 7 bases and J by 0 bases, with 11 bases between. CDR3 length equals 14 residues. CDR3 bases: TGTGCCAGTAATTCAGGGCTTAGCACAGATACGCAGTATTTT. It codes for CASNSGLSTDTQYF. The whole variable domain, filled in from reference TRBV19 and TRBJ2-3, reads DGGITQSPKYLFRKEGQNVTLSCEQNLNHDAMYWYRQDPGQGLRLIYYSQIVNDFQKGDIAEGYSVSREKKESFPLTVTSAQKNPTAFYLCASNSGLSTDTQYFGPGTRLTVL.

CDR3 region: CASSLRRGAVNTEAFF. CDR3 in DNA: TGTGCCAGCAGCCTACGAAGGGGGGCGGTGAACACTGAAGCTTTCTTT. The chain recombines TRBV27 with TRBJ1-1; D is perhaps TRBD1 (6 bases). CDR3 length equals 16 residues. Trimming took 6 bases from V and 0 from J, leaving 17 bases between them. Looked up from germline, CDR1 is MNHEY and CDR2 is SMNVEV (reference sequence).

This chain connects TRBV4-2 to TRBJ2-6; the match to TRBD1 covers 7 bases. V lost 6 bases, J lost 2 bases, and 4 bases stayed unmatched. This CDR3 has 15 amino acids. CDR1 LGHNA and CDR2 YNFKEQ come from the germline V gene. In DNA, the CDR3 is TGTGCCAGCAGTCCAACAGGGGCTGGGGCCAACGTCCTGACTTTC. Translating it yields CASSPTGAGANVLTF.

This clone was counted a few times. This chain links TRBV9 with TRBJ1-1; 8 bases match TRBD1. Germline V gene sequence: CDR1 SGDLS, CDR2 YYNGEE. V was pared by 5 bases and J by 2 bases, with 8 bases of the junction left unmatched. CDR3 length: 15 residues. The CDR3 region is CASSIAGTGNTEAFF. DNA of the CDR3: TGTGCCAGCAGTATCGCCGGGACAGGCAACACTGAAGCTTTCTTT.

The chain combines TRBV9 with TRBJ2-1; 9 nucleotides align to TRBD2. CDR3 length: 14 amino acids. V shed 3 bases, J shed 3 bases, and the junction held 1 base outside the gene matches. Looked up from germline, CDR1 is SGDLS and CDR2 is YYNGEE. As DNA, the CDR3 is TGTGCCAGCAGCGAAGCGGGGGGCTACAATGAGCAGTTCTTC. Its protein product is CASSEAGGYNEQFF.

This clone was seen more than once but under ten times. The V call is TRBV4-1, the J call TRBJ1-5; 7 bases map to TRBD1. This CDR3 region has 15 residues. The junction had 7 bases not matched to a gene; V was cut back by 4 bases and J by 4 bases. Germline lookup yields CDR1 MGHRA and CDR2 YSYEKL. The CDR3 region is CASSPTGDPNQPQHF. CDR3 nucleotides: TGCGCCAGCAGCCCAACAGGGGACCCTAATCAGCCCCAGCATTTT.

This clone is a singleton in its sample. This sequence joins TRBV27 and TRBJ2-7; 7 bases fit TRBD1. The V segment lost 6 bases and the J segment 0 bases; nucleotides outside the gene matches: 5. This CDR3 is 14 amino acids long. The germline V gene has CDR1 MNHEY and CDR2 SMNVEV (reference sequence). CDR3 sequence reads: CASSIQGSSYEQYF. DNA of the CDR3: TGTGCCAGCAGCATACAGGGGAGCTCCTACGAGCAGTACTTC.

The chain carries TRBV7-2 and TRBJ2-1, with TRBD2 matching over 9 bases. V shed 3 bases and J 4 bases; nucleotides not matched to a gene: 13. This CDR3 is built from 18 residues. Per the germline V gene, CDR1 is SGHTA and CDR2 is FQGNSA. The CDR3 loop reads CASSFARTSAASYNEQFF. The DNA for the CDR3 is TGTGCCAGCAGCTTCGCGAGGACTAGCGCAGCCTCTTACAATGAGCAGTTCTTC.

The V and J genes are TRBV6-1 and TRBJ1-3, with 7 bases lining up with TRBD1. There are 17 residues in the CDR3. Germline CDR1 is MNHNS and CDR2 is SASEGT. With V trimmed by 4 bases and J by 2 bases, 11 bases remained unmatched. CDR3 in amino acids: CASSVPTGNQPGNTIYF. CDR3 nucleotide sequence: TGTGCCAGCAGTGTACCGACAGGGAATCAGCCTGGAAACACCATATATTTT.

Relative to its sample, this clone is large. The chain carries TRBV7-9 and TRBJ2-7; D perhaps matches TRBD2 (5 bases). This CDR3 has 16 residues. The V gene's germline CDR1 is SEHNR and CDR2 FQNEAQ (reference sequence). Trimming cost V 1 base and J 7 bases, with 20 bases left between them. The CDR3 DNA reads TGTGCCAGCAGCTTAGTCGGGATCTCCCCCTCGAGAGAGCAGTACTTC. As protein: CASSLVGISPSREQYF.